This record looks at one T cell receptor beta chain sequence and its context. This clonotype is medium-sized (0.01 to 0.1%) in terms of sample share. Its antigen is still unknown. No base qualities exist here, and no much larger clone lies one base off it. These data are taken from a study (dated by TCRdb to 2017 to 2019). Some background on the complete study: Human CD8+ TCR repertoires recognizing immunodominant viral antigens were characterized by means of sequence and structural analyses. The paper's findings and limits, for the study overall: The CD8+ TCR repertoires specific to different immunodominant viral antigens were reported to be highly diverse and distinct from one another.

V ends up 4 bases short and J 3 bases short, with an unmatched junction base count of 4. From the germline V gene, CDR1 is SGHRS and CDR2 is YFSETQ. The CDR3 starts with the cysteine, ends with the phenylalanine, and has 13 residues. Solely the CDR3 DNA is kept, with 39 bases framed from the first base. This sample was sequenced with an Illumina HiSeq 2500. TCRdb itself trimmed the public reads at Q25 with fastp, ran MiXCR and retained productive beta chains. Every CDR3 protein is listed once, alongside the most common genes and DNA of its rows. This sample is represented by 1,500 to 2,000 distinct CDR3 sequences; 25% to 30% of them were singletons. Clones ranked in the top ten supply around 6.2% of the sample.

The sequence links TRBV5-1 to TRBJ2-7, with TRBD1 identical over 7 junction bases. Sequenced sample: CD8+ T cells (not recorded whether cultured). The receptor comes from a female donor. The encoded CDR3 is CASSTGQHYEQYF. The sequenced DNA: TGCGCCAGCAGCACGGGACAGCACTACGAGCAGTACTTC.